Described below is a single TCR beta chain sequence and its context. Antigen specificity is unknown. These data come from a study of vaccination effects on CD4 cells after COVID-19. Assay used: immunoSEQ multiplex PCR; TCRdb lists only in-frame clones, some missing. This table holds about 71,000 clones, roughly 70% found once. V was trimmed by 8 bases and J by 5 bases, leaving 18 bases between them. Germline-derived CDR1 and CDR2 are SNHLY and FYNNEI. This CDR3 region has 15 residues. In the ViraFEST assay, antigen-specific CD4+ clonotypes were identified by expansion after peptide-pool stimulation. Culture lasted roughly 9 days before CD4+ T cell isolation. The study found no prior SARS-CoV-2 infection in the vaccine recipients, who tested negative for nucleocapsid antibodies.

The specimen comprised CD4+ T cells from PBMCs cultured with HCoV-OC43 spike peptides, sampled before COVID-19 vaccination. As for subset: HCoV-OC43 spike overlapping peptide pool stimulation. The clonotype was recovered from a human donor who received a COVID-19 vaccine. The V and J genes are TRBV2 and TRBJ2-2; TRBD1 might be the D (6 bases). The CDR3, as DNA: TGTGCCAGCGAGTTGAACGCAGGGGTGACCGGGGAGCTGTTTTTT. As protein: CASELNAGVTGELFF.